These 3 T cell receptor beta chains share one sample of origin, sequenced in a study of beta chain features in type 1 diabetes. Isolated RNA was reverse transcribed in full, so expressed TCRB transcripts were sequenced. Clones were read by immunoSEQ multiplex PCR, and TCRdb kept only the in-frame ones, dropping some. The sample yields approximately 150,000 clones, around 9.3% seen once. Sequences were obtained from naive CD4+ T cells from blood. These receptors were obtained from a young man in good health.

This clone showed up just a few times. V is TRBV18 and J is TRBJ1-1, with D unclear. The CDR3 is 14 residues long. The V gene's germline CDR1 is KGHSH and CDR2 LQKENI. The germline V and J ends were trimmed by 5 bases and 11 bases, with 21 bases remaining between them. As DNA, the CDR3 is TGTGCCAGCTCAATAGAGTGGCAGGAAAGGGAGGCTTTCTTT. Protein: CASSIEWQEREAFF.

The chain uses TRBV7-8 and TRBJ2-3; D ambiguous. Between the trimmed V and J ends, which lost 2 bases and 2 bases, there was a span of 8 bases. Germline CDR1 is SGHVS and CDR2 is FQNEAQ. This CDR3 contains 14 residues. The CDR3 sequence is CASSLWPNTDTQYF. In DNA, the CDR3 is TGTGCCAGCAGCTTATGGCCCAACACAGATACGCAGTATTTT.

The chain uses TRBV7-9 and TRBJ2-2; D possibly corresponds to TRBD2 (7 bases). The germline V gene encodes CDR1 SEHNR and CDR2 FQNEAQ (reference sequence). CDR3 length equals 15 residues. V was pared by 5 bases and J by 5 bases, with 15 bases between. The CDR3: CASSPRGAGTGELFF. For the CDR3, the DNA is TGTGCCAGCAGCCCTCGGGGGGCAGGGACCGGGGAGCTGTTTTTT.